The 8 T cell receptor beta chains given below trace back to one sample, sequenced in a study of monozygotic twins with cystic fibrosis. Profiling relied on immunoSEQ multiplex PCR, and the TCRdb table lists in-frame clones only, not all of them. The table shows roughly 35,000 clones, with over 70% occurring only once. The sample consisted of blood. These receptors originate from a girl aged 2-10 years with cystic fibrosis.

The DNA of the CDR3 is TGTGCCTGGAGTAAATCTTACAGGGAACACTCTGGAAACACCATATATTTT. Protein sequence: CAWSKSYREHSGNTIYF. This chain links TRBV30 with TRBJ1-3; a possible D gene is TRBD1 (6 bases). This CDR3 has 17 residues. V gave up 2 bases and J gave up 0 bases, with 17 bases separating them. Germline V CDR1 and CDR2: GTSNPN, SVGIG (reference sequence).

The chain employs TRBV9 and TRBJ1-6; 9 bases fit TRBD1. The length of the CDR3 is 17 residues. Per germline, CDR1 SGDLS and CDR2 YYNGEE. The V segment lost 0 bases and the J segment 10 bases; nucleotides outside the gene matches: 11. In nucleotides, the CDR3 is TGTGCCAGCAGCGTAGGGTATAGGGACAGGGAAGGATCACCCCTCCACTTT. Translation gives CASSVGYRDREGSPLHF.

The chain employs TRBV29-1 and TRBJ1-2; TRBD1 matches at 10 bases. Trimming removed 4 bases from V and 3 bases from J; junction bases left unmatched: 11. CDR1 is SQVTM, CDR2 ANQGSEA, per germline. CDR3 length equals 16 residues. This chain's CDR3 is CSVVDAGTGVDYGYTF. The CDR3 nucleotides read TGCAGCGTTGTTGATGCCGGGACAGGGGTAGACTATGGCTACACCTTC.

This CDR3 reads CASSLGGNTEAFF. In DNA, the CDR3 is TGTGCCAGCAGCCTCGGGGGGAACACTGAAGCTTTCTTT. This chain connects TRBV5-6 to TRBJ1-1; a weak D match, TRBD1 (5 bases). The V end lost 4 bases, the J end lost 1 base, and 8 bases lay between the germline ends. CDR3 size: 13 residues. Per germline, CDR1 SGHDT and CDR2 YYEEEE. The full variable domain, in which reference TRBV5-6 and TRBJ1-1 provide the parts outside the CDR3, is DAGVTQSPTHLIKTRGQQVTLRCSPKSGHDTVSWYQQALGQGPQFIFQYYEEEERQRGNFPDRFSGHQFPNYSSELNVNALLLGDSALYLCASSLGGNTEAFFGQGTRLTVV.

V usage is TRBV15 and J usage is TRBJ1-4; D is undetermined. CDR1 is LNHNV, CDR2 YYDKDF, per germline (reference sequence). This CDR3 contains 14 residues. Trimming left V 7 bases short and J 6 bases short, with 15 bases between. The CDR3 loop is CATTYSAADEKLFF. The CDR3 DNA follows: TGTGCCACCACGTACTCGGCGGCCGATGAAAAACTGTTTTTT.

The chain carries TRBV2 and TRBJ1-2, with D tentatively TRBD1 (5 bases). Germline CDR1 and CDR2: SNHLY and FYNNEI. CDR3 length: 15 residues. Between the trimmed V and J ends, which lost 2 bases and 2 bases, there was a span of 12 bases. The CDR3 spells CASSELGEGNYGYTF. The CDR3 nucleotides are TGTGCCAGCAGTGAACTGGGGGAGGGGAACTATGGCTACACCTTC.

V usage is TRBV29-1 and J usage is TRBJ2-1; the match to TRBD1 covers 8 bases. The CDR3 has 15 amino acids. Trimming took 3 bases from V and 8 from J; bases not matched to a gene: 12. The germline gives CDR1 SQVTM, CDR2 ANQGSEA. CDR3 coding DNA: TGCAGCGTTGACAGGGGACAGGCCCTTTGGGATGAGCAGTTCTTC. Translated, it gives CSVDRGQALWDEQFF.

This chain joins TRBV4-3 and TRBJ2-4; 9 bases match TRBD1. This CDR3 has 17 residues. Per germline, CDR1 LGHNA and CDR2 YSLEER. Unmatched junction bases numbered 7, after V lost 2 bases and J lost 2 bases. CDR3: CASSQTFGQGTKNIQYF. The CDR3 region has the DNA TGCGCCAGCAGCCAAACCTTCGGACAGGGGACCAAAAACATTCAGTACTTC.